The entry below gives a single TCR beta chain sequence along with its context. Its antigen is still unknown. The data originate from a study of CD8+CD57+ T cells in acquired aplastic anemia. Study information: Average DNA yield from sorted CD4+ and CD8+ cells was approximately 3 ug.

TCR beta VDJ combinations and CDR3 sequences were profiled from genomic DNA. MiXCR, applied by TCRdb to the reads, yields one record per CDR3 protein. This sample has a few hundred thousand distinct CDR3 sequences; 50% to 65% occur once, and the top ten carry 1.3%. CD8+CD57+ cell expansion, shown by flow cytometry, had occurred in the patients selected for sequencing. There were no patients without severe acquired aplastic anemia. The study, taken as a whole, reports: Common to patients and controls were roughly 30 CD8+ CDR3 sequences. Any difference that existed in CD8+ Simpson's diversity between patients and controls was not significant.

V was shortened by 5 bases and J by 0 bases, with 11 bases between the two germline ends. Germline lookup yields CDR1 SGHAT and CDR2 FQNNGV. This CDR3 is built from 15 residues. The sequence was obtained from a human donor with aplastic anemia. The chain couples TRBV11-2 to TRBJ1-3; D gene unclear. The sequencing sample was made of sorted CD4+, CD8+, or CD8+CD57+ T cells (not recorded which) from PBMCs. CDR3 in DNA: TGTGCCAGCAGCGGCGCAGCTCACTCTGGAAACACCATATATTTT. Translated, it gives CASSGAAHSGNTIYF. Full variable domain (remainder filled in from reference TRBV11-2 and TRBJ1-3): EAGVAQSPRYKIIEKRQSVAFWCNPISGHATLYWYQQILGQGPKLLIQFQNNGVVDDSQLPKDRFSAERLKGVDSTLKIQPAKLEDSAVYLCASSGAAHSGNTIYFGEGSWLTVV.